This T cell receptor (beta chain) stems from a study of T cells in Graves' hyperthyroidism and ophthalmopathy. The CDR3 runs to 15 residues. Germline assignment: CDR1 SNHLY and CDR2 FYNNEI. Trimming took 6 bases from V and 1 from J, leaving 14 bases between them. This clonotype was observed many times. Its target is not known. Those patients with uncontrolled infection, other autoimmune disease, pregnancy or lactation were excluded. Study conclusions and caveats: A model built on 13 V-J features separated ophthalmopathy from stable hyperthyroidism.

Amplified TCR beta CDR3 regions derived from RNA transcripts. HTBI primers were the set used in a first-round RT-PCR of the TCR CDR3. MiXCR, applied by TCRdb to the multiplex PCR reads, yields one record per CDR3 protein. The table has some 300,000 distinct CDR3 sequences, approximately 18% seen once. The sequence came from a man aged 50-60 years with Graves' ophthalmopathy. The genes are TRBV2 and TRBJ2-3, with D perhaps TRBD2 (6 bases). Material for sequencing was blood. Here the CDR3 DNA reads TGTGCCAGCAGGTCTCGGTCGGGGGGCACAGATACGCAGTATTTT. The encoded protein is CASRSRSGGTDTQYF. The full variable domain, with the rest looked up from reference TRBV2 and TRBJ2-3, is EPEVTQTPSHQVTQMGQEVILRCVPISNHLYFYWYRQILGQKVEFLVSFYNNEISEKSEIFDDQFSVERPDGSNFTLKIRSTKLEDSAMYFCASRSRSGGTDTQYFGPGTRLTVL.